This passage covers 29 T cell receptor beta chains from one sample sequenced in a study of identical twins. TCRdb passed the 5' RACE reads through MiXCR, listing each CDR3 protein once. The data contain a few hundred thousand distinct CDR3 sequences, around 15% of them singletons. These records were also assigned to another study, of yellow fever vaccine responses in identical twins.

Sequencing was carried out using CD4+ T cells sorted from blood. The origin of the receptors is a woman between 18 and 30 years old in good health.

This chain uses TRBV27 with TRBJ1-2, with TRBD1 matching 7 bases. Germline V gives CDR1 MNHEY, CDR2 SMNVEV (reference sequence). V shed 5 bases and J 12 bases; nucleotides not matched to a gene: 9. The CDR3 covers 12 residues. CDR3 protein: CASSPRTGQHTF. The CDR3 coding sequence is TGTGCCAGCAGTCCCAGGACAGGTCAGCACACCTTC.

There are many counts of this clonotype. V usage is TRBV15 and J usage is TRBJ2-5; D is undetermined. Trimming took 0 bases from V and 2 from J, leaving 10 bases between them. Germline CDR1 and CDR2: LNHNV and YYDKDF (reference sequence). CDR3 length: 15 residues. CDR3 loop: CATSRDRVAQETQYF. CDR3 DNA: TGTGCCACCAGCAGAGATCGGGTAGCACAAGAGACCCAGTACTTC.

This clonotype was seen a handful of times. V usage is TRBV3-1 and J usage is TRBJ2-5; D might be TRBD1 (6 bases). CDR1 is LGHDT, CDR2 YNNKEL, per germline (reference sequence). This CDR3 is built from 17 residues. Trimming removed 3 bases from V and 1 base from J, with 18 bases in between. CDR3 region: CASSQPPLQGLQETQYF. In DNA form, the CDR3 reads TGTGCCAGCAGCCAGCCCCCTCTCCAGGGGCTCCAAGAGACCCAGTACTTC.

The CDR3: CSARLGTSNYGYTF. Here the CDR3 DNA reads TGCAGTGCTAGATTGGGGACTTCTAACTATGGCTACACCTTC. The V call is TRBV20-1, the J call TRBJ1-2, with TRBD1 as a possible D gene (5 bases). Germline values: CDR1 DFQATT, CDR2 SNEGSKA (reference sequence). V gave up 2 bases and J gave up 0 bases, with 10 bases separating them. The CDR3 has 14 amino acids.

The sample holds many counts of this clonotype. This chain connects TRBV12-3 or TRBV12-4 to TRBJ1-2; the match to TRBD1 covers 7 bases. The V segment lost 7 bases and the J segment 8 bases; nucleotides outside the gene matches: 7. The CDR3 is made up of 12 amino acids. The chain's CDR3 is CASNPGQKGYTF. The CDR3 DNA sequence: TGTGCCAGCAACCCGGGACAGAAGGGCTACACCTTC.

The chain uses TRBV7-9 and TRBJ1-2; D possibly corresponds to TRBD1 (6 bases). Trimming cost V 5 bases and J 7 bases, with 14 bases left between them. The CDR3 is 13 residues long. Germline V CDR1 and CDR2: SEHNR, FQNEAQ (reference sequence). In DNA, the CDR3 is TGTGCCAGCAGCCTCAGGGGAGAGGGTGGCTACACCTTC. The encoded protein is CASSLRGEGGYTF.

On this clonotype itself: A junction boundary mismatches the germline segment, possibly from a read error. The chain has TRBV7-6 and TRBJ1-1, with no clear D. There are 13 residues in the CDR3. Germline-derived CDR1 and CDR2 are SGHVS and FNYEAQ. CDR3 residues: CASSLEGGTEVFF. In DNA form, the CDR3 reads TGTGCCAGCAGCCTAGAGGGAGGAACTGAAGTTTTCTTT.

This clonotype was detected a few times. This rearrangement joins TRBV11-2 to TRBJ2-1; no reliable D call. This CDR3 is built from 15 residues. From germline, CDR1 is SGHAT and CDR2 FQNNGV. V lost 5 bases and J lost 0, with 11 bases in between. CDR3 protein: CASSPRKSSYNEQFF. Written as DNA, the CDR3 is TGTGCCAGCAGCCCCCGGAAGAGCTCCTACAATGAGCAGTTCTTC.

The chain employs TRBV18 and TRBJ2-5; D call uncertain. The germline gives CDR1 KGHSH, CDR2 LQKENI. This CDR3 region has 13 residues. V was cut by 5 bases and J by 1 base, with 8 bases left in between. The CDR3 DNA is TGTGCCAGCTCAACAGTGTCCCAAGAGACCCAGTACTTC. This gives the protein CASSTVSQETQYF.

The rearrangement joins TRBV18 to TRBJ2-1, with 8 positions matching TRBD2. CDR1 KGHSH and CDR2 LQKENI come from the germline V gene. The J segment lost 8 bases and the V segment lost 2 bases, leaving 8 bases of the junction unmatched. The CDR3 is made up of 15 amino acids. In DNA form, the CDR3 reads TGTGCCAGCTCACCAATGGGTCGGGAGGGGGATGAGCAGTTCTTC. Amino acid sequence: CASSPMGREGDEQFF.

The J gene is TRBJ2-5, the V gene TRBV10-3; TRBD1 matches 9 bases. The CDR3 runs to 14 residues. J was trimmed by 2 bases and V by 7 bases; bases with no gene match: 5. Germline CDR1 and CDR2: ENHRY and SYGVKD. The CDR3 here is CAITEGTGQETQYF. The CDR3 bases are TGTGCCATCACCGAGGGGACAGGGCAAGAGACCCAGTACTTC.

This clonotype is a singleton in its sample. V gene TRBV20-1 combines with J gene TRBJ2-4; 9 bases are shared with TRBD2. Germline trimming cut 5 bases from V and 1 base from J; bases unmatched to any gene: 3. The CDR3 has 14 amino acids. Germline values: CDR1 DFQATT, CDR2 SNEGSKA (reference sequence). The CDR3: CSASLAGAKNIQYF. CDR3 nucleotides: TGCAGTGCTTCACTAGCGGGTGCCAAAAACATTCAGTACTTC.

This sequence joins TRBV28 and TRBJ2-1; 8 bases are a match to TRBD2. Germline assignment: CDR1 MDHEN and CDR2 SYDVKM. Losses at the gene ends were 3 bases for V and 7 bases for J; bases not matched to a gene: 5. The CDR3 extends over 14 amino acids. This chain's CDR3 is CASSFGGASNEQFF. The CDR3 region has the DNA TGTGCCAGCAGTTTCGGGGGGGCCTCGAATGAGCAGTTCTTC.

The J gene is TRBJ2-1, the V gene TRBV5-1, with 8 bases identical to TRBD2. CDR1 and CDR2 (germline): SGHRS, YFSETQ. After removal of 2 bases from V and 9 bases from J, the junction contained 10 bases not matched to a gene. The CDR3 is made up of 15 amino acids. The CDR3 spells CASSLSGRPTSEQFF. The CDR3 region has the DNA TGCGCCAGCAGCTTAAGCGGGAGACCGACAAGTGAGCAGTTCTTC.

This clonotype was recorded many times. This rearrangement joins TRBV27 to TRBJ1-1; 10 bases fit TRBD1. This CDR3 is 16 amino acids long. V lost 5 bases, J lost 0 bases, and 6 bases stayed unmatched. CDR1 is MNHEY and CDR2 is SMNVEV in the germline V gene (reference sequence). Here the CDR3 DNA reads TGTGCCAGCAGTCCCTGGACAGGGGGAGTGAACACTGAAGCTTTCTTT. Its translation is CASSPWTGGVNTEAFF.

The chain links TRBV27 to TRBJ2-7; 12 positions match TRBD2. The CDR3 has 13 residues. Germline CDR1 and CDR2: MNHEY and SMNVEV (reference sequence). V lost 6 bases and J lost 5; bases outside the gene matches: 2. In DNA form, the CDR3 reads TGTGCCAGCAGATGGACTAGCGGGAACGAGCAGTACTTC. It codes for CASRWTSGNEQYF.

The J gene is TRBJ2-3, the V gene TRBV28; D is uncertain. In germline, CDR1 is MDHEN, CDR2 SYDVKM. There are 14 residues in the CDR3. Trimming shortened V by 3 bases and J by 4 bases, and 11 bases separated the two germline ends. The CDR3 reads CASSFPMAADTQYF. CDR3 DNA sequence: TGTGCCAGCAGTTTTCCCATGGCCGCAGATACGCAGTATTTT.

The V gene is TRBV28, the J gene TRBJ2-1; maybe TRBD2 (5 bases). Germline V CDR1 and CDR2: MDHEN, SYDVKM. Deletions cut 1 base from V and 7 bases from J, with 14 bases between. This CDR3 region has 15 residues. The CDR3 DNA sequence: TGTGCCAGCAGTTTATCCCTACTCGGGAAAAATGAGCAGTTCTTC. As protein: CASSLSLLGKNEQFF.

In its sample, this clonotype was seen many times. The chain joins TRBV29-1 to TRBJ2-5; possibly TRBD2 for D (5 bases). Trimming left V 2 bases short and J 2 bases short, with 9 bases between. CDR3 length: 13 residues. The germline gives CDR1 SQVTM, CDR2 ANQGSEA. CDR3 residues: CSVERGAQETQYF. The DNA of the CDR3 is TGCAGCGTTGAACGGGGTGCTCAAGAGACCCAGTACTTC.

The chain couples TRBV5-1 to TRBJ2-5; 7 positions agree with TRBD1. Trimming took 6 bases from V and 5 from J; bases not matched to a gene: 13. This CDR3 is 15 amino acids long. CDR1 and CDR2 from the germline V gene are SGHRS and YFSETQ. The chain's CDR3 is CASMTGQRTSETQYF. The CDR3 nucleotides read TGCGCCAGCATGACGGGACAGAGGACGTCCGAGACCCAGTACTTC.

This sequence joins TRBV3-1 and TRBJ1-1; D may be TRBD1 (5 bases). The germline V and J ends were trimmed by 0 bases and 11 bases, with 13 bases remaining between them. This CDR3 has 13 amino acids. Germline lookup yields CDR1 LGHDT and CDR2 YNNKEL (reference sequence). This CDR3 is CASSQELRAGAFF. The CDR3 DNA is TGTGCCAGCAGCCAAGAACTTCGGGCAGGGGCTTTCTTT. Together with reference TRBV3-1 and TRBJ1-1, the CDR3 gives the full variable domain: DTAVSQTPKYLVTQMGNDKSIKCEQNLGHDTMYWYKQDSKKFLKIMFSYNNKELIINETVPNRFSPKSPDKAHLNLHINSLELGDSAVYFCASSQELRAGAFFGQGTRLTVV.

This clonotype was counted between two and nine times. The junction does not match germline at one end; this may be a read error. The CDR3: CASSLVFRGARDF. Written as DNA, the CDR3 is TGTGCCAGCAGCTTAGTGTTTAGAGGCGCGAGGGATTTT. The gene calls are TRBV7-8 and TRBJ2-3, with D possibly TRBD2 on 5 matching bases. This CDR3 has 13 residues. The germline V gene has CDR1 SGHVS and CDR2 FQNEAQ.

The rearrangement joins TRBV10-2 to TRBJ1-5; D is perhaps TRBD1 (5 bases). This CDR3 is 14 amino acids long. Deletions cut 7 bases from V and 2 bases from J, with 12 bases between. The germline V gene has CDR1 WSHSY and CDR2 SAAADI. The CDR3 sequence: CASKTGGRNQPQHF. Here the CDR3 DNA reads TGCGCCAGCAAAACAGGCGGGCGCAATCAGCCCCAGCATTTT.

V and J are TRBV2 and TRBJ2-3; 11 nucleotides agree with TRBD2. The CDR3 consists of 14 residues. Germline V gene sequence: CDR1 SNHLY, CDR2 FYNNEI. V gave up 7 bases and J gave up 6 bases; unmatched junction bases: 6. The chain's CDR3 is CASTGLAELDTQYF. Here the CDR3 DNA reads TGTGCCAGCACGGGACTAGCGGAACTGGATACGCAGTATTTT.

This clonotype turned up a few times. V and J are TRBV6-2 or TRBV6-3 and TRBJ1-1, with D unclear. Germline CDR1 MNHEY, CDR2 SVGEGT. V lost 7 bases to trimming and J lost 6 bases, with 15 bases between them. The CDR3 loop spans 13 amino acids. CDR3 protein: CASTSMMGAEAFF. CDR3 in DNA: TGTGCCAGCACGTCTATGATGGGAGCTGAAGCTTTCTTT.

V and J are TRBV15 and TRBJ2-5; D call uncertain. CDR1 and CDR2 from the germline V gene are LNHNV and YYDKDF (reference sequence). The V gene lost 0 bases and the J gene lost 5 bases, with 10 bases spanning the gap. This CDR3 region has 14 residues. CDR3 DNA sequence: TGTGCCACCAGCAGAGATCCAGGCGGCGAGACCCAGTACTTC. It yields the protein CATSRDPGGETQYF. The full variable domain, completed using reference TRBV15 and TRBJ2-5, is DAMVIQNPRYQVTQFGKPVTLSCSQTLNHNVMYWYQQKSSQAPKLLFHYYDKDFNNEADTPDNFQSRRPNTSFCFLDIRSPGLGDTAMYLCATSRDPGGETQYFGPGTRLLVL.

This clonotype was recorded a few times. This chain connects TRBV29-1 to TRBJ2-5, with TRBD2 matching 7 bases. Trimming took 1 base from V and 6 from J; bases not matched to a gene: 11. The CDR3 covers 15 residues. Germline CDR1 and CDR2: SQVTM and ANQGSEA. The CDR3, as DNA: TGCAGCGTTGAAGCCGTCCGGGGAGGGCCAAAGACCCAGTACTTC. Residues: CSVEAVRGGPKTQYF.

This clonotype was counted a few times. This sequence joins TRBV20-1 and TRBJ2-1; TRBD2 agrees at 7 bases. Germline V gene lookup returns CDR1 DFQATT and CDR2 SNEGSKA (reference sequence). The CDR3 runs 13 residues. The V segment lost 6 bases and the J segment 4 bases; nucleotides outside the gene matches: 6. The DNA for the CDR3 is TGCAGTGCCCAGCGGGATCGGTACAATGAGCAGTTCTTC. This gives the protein CSAQRDRYNEQFF.

This rearrangement joins TRBV5-5 to TRBJ2-1, with 7 bases that match TRBD1. V lost 3 bases and J lost 0; bases outside the gene matches: 6. The CDR3 sequence is 16 residues long. CDR1 is SGHKS, CDR2 YYEKEE, per germline (reference sequence). The CDR3 loop is CASSSSGGYSYNEQFF. The CDR3 DNA reads as TGTGCCAGCAGCTCGTCAGGGGGATACTCCTACAATGAGCAGTTCTTC. Looking up the rest from reference TRBV5-5 and TRBJ2-1 gives the full variable domain: DAGVTQSPTHLIKTRGQQVTLRCSPISGHKSVSWYQQVLGQGPQFIFQYYEKEERGRGNFPDRFSARQFPNYSSELNVNALLLGDSALYLCASSSSGGYSYNEQFFGPGTRLTVL.